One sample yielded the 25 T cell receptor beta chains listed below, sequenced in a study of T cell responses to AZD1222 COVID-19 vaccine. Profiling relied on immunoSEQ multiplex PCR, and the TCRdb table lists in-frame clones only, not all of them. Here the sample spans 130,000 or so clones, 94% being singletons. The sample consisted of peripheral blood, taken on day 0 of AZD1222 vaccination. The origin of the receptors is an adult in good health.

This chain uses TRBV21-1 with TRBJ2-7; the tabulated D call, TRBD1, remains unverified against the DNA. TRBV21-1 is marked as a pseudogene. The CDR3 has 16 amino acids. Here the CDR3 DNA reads TGTGCCAGCAGCCAATCTACAGGGGGCTTTGTGGACGAGCAGTACTTC. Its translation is CASSQSTGGFVDEQYF.

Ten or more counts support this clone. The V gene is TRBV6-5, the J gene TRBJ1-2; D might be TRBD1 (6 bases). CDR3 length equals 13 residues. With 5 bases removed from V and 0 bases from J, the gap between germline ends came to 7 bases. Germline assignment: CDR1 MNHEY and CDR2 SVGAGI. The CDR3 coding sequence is TGTGCCAGCAGTAGGGGGGCTAACTATGGCTACACCTTC. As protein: CASSRGANYGYTF.

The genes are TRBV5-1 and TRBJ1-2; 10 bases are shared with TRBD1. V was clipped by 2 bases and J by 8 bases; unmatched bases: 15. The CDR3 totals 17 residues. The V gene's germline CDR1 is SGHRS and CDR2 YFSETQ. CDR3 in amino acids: CASSFVGSLDRGLGYTF. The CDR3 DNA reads TGCGCCAGCAGCTTTGTCGGTTCATTGGACAGGGGGTTAGGCTACACCTTC. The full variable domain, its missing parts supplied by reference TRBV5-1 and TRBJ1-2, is KAGVTQTPRYLIKTRGQQVTLSCSPISGHRSVSWYQQTPGQGLQFLFEYFSETQRNKGNFPGRFSGRQFSNSRSEMNVSTLELGDSALYLCASSFVGSLDRGLGYTFGSGTRLTVV.

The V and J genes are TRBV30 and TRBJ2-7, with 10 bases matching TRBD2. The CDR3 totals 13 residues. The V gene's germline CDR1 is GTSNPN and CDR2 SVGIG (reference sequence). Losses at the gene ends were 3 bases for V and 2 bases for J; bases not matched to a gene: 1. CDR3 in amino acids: CAWRLAGTYEQYF. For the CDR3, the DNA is TGTGCCTGGAGACTAGCGGGAACCTACGAGCAGTACTTC.

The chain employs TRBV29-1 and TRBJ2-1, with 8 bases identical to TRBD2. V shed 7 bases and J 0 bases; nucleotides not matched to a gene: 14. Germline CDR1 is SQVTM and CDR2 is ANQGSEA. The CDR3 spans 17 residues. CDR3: CSALGASGPSSYNEQFF. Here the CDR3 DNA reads TGCAGCGCACTGGGGGCTAGCGGGCCTAGCTCCTACAATGAGCAGTTCTTC.

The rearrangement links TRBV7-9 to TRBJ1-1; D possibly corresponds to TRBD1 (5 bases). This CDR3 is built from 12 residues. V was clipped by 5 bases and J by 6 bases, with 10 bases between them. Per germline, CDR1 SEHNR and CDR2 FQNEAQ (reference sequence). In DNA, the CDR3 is TGTGCCAGCAGCATAGGGGCGTCTGAAGCTTTCTTT. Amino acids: CASSIGASEAFF.

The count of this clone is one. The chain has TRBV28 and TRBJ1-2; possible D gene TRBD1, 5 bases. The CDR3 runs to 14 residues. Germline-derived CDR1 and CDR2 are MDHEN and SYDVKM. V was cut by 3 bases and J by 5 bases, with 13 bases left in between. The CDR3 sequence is CASSLTTEFYGYTF. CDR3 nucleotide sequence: TGTGCCAGCAGTTTGACGACAGAGTTTTATGGCTACACCTTC.

As DNA, the CDR3 is TGTGCCAGCAGCTTACACAGCCCCTACGAGCAGTACTTC. This sequence encodes CASSLHSPYEQYF. The genes are TRBV7-2 and TRBJ2-7; D call uncertain. Trimming took off 2 bases at V and 2 bases at J, with 7 bases between the two ends. Germline-derived CDR1 and CDR2 are SGHTA and FQGNSA. The CDR3 contains 13 residues.

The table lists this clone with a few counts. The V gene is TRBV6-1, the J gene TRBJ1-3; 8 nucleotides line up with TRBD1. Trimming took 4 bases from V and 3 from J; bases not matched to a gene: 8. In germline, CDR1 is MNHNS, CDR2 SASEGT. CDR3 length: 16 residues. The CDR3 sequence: CASSASTGVGGNTIYF. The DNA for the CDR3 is TGTGCCAGCAGTGCGTCGACAGGGGTTGGTGGAAACACCATATATTTT.

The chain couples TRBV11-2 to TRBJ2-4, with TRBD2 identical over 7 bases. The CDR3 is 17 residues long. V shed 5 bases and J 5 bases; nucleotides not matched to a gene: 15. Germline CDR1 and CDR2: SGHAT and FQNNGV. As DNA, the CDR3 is TGTGCCAGCAGCCCCCTAGCGGCCCAGGATGTCGAAAACATTCAGTACTTC. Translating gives CASSPLAAQDVENIQYF.

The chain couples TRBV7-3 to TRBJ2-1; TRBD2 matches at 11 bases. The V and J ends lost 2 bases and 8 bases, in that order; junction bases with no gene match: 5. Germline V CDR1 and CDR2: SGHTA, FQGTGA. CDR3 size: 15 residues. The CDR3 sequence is CASSLGTSGSDEQFF. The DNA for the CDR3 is TGTGCCAGCAGCTTAGGGACTAGCGGCTCGGATGAGCAGTTCTTC.

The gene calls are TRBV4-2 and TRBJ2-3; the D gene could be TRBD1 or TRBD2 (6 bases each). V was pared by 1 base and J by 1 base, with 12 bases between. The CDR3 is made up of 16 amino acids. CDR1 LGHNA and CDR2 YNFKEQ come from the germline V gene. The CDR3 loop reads CASSQVMEGGTDTQYF. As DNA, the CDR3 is TGTGCCAGCAGCCAAGTAATGGAGGGGGGCACAGATACGCAGTATTTT.

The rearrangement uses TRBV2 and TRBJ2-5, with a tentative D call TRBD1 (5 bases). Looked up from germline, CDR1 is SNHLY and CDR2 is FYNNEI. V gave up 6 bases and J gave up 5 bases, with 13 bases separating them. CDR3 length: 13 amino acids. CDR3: CASRGMGPETQYF. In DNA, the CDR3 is TGTGCCAGCAGAGGGATGGGGCCCGAGACCCAGTACTTC. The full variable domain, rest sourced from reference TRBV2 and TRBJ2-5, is EPEVTQTPSHQVTQMGQEVILRCVPISNHLYFYWYRQILGQKVEFLVSFYNNEISEKSEIFDDQFSVERPDGSNFTLKIRSTKLEDSAMYFCASRGMGPETQYFGPGTRLLVL.

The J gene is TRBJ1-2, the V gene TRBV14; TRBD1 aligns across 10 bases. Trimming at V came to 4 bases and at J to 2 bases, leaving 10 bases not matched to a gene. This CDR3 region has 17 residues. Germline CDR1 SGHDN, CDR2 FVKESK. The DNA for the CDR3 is TGTGCCAGCAGCCTAAATCCGGGACAGGGGTCAAACTATGGCTACACCTTC. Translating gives CASSLNPGQGSNYGYTF. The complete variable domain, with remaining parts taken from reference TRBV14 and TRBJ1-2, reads EAGVTQFPSHSVIEKGQTVTLRCDPISGHDNLYWYRRVMGKEIKFLLHFVKESKQDESGMPNNRFLAERTGGTYSTLKVQPAELEDSGVYFCASSLNPGQGSNYGYTFGSGTRLTVV.

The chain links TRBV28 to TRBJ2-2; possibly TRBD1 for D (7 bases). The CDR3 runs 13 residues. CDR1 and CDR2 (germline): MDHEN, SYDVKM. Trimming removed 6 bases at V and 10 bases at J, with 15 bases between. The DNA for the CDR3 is TGTGCCAGCAGGCCAGGGGGGTCGGAGGAGCTGTTTTTT. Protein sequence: CASRPGGSEELFF. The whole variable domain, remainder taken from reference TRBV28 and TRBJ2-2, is DVKVTQSSRYLVKRTGEKVFLECVQDMDHENMFWYRQDPGLGLRLIYFSYDVKMKEKGDIPEGYSVSREKKERFSLILESASTNQTSMYLCASRPGGSEELFFGEGSRLTVL.

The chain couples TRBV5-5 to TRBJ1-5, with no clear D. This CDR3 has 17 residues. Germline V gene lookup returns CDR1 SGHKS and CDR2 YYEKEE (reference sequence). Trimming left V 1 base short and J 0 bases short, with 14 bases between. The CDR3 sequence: CASSLSRLFYSNQPQHF. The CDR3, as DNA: TGTGCCAGCAGCTTGAGCCGTTTGTTTTATAGCAATCAGCCCCAGCATTTT.

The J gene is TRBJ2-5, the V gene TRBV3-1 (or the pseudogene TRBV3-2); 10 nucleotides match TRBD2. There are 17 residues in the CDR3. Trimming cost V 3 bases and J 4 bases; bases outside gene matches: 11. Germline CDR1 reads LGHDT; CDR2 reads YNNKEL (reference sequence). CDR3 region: CASSQGLAGESGETQYF. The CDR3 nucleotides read TGTGCCAGCAGCCAGGGTCTAGCGGGAGAGTCCGGAGAGACCCAGTACTTC.

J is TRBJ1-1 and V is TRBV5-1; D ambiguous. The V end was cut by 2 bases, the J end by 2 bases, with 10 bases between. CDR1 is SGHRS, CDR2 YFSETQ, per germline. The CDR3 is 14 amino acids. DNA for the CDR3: TGCGCCAGCAGCTTCACGGACGCTAACACTGAAGCTTTCTTT. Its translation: CASSFTDANTEAFF.

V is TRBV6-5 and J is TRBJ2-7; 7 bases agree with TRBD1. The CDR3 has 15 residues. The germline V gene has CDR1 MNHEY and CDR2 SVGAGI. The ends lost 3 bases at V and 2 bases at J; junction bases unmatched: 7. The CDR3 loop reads CASSYGETGPYEQYF. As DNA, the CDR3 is TGTGCCAGCAGTTATGGTGAGACAGGGCCCTACGAGCAGTACTTC.

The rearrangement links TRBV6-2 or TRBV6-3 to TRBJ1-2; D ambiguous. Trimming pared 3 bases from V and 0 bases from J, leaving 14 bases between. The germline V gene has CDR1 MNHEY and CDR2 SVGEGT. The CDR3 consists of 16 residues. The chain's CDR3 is CASSYARGGSNYGYTF. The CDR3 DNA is TGTGCCAGCAGTTATGCGCGGGGAGGCTCTAACTATGGCTACACCTTC.

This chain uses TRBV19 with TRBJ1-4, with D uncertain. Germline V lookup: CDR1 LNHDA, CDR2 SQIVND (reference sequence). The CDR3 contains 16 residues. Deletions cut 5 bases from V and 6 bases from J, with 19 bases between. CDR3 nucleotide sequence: TGTGCCAGTAGTCTTGGACGGAGGCGAGGTGATGAAAAACTGTTTTTT. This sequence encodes CASSLGRRRGDEKLFF.

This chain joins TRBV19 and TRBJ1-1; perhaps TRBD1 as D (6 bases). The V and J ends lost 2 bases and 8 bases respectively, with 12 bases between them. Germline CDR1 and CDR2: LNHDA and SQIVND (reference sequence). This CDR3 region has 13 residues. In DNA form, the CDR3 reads TGTGCCAGTAGTATAAGGCAGGGGTCGGAAGCTTTCTTT. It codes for CASSIRQGSEAFF.

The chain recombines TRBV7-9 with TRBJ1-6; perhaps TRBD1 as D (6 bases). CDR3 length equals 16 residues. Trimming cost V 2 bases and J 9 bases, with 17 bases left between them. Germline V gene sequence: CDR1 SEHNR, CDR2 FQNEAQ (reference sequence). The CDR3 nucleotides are TGTGCCAGCAGCTTAACATACTCAGGGGAGTTTTCACCCCTCCACTTT. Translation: CASSLTYSGEFSPLHF.

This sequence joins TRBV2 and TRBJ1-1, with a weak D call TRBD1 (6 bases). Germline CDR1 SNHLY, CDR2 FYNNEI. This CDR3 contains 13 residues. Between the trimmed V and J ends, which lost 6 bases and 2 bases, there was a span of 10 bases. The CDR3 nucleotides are TGTGCCAGCAGCGTACAGGGTAACACTGAAGCTTTCTTT. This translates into CASSVQGNTEAFF.

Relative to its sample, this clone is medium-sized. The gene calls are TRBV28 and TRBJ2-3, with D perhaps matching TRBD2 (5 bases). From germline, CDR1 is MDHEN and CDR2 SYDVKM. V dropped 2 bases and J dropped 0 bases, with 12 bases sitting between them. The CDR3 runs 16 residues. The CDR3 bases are TGTGCCAGCAGTTTAATCGAGCGGACTAGCACAGATACGCAGTATTTT. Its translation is CASSLIERTSTDTQYF.